A single sample gave rise to the 15 T cell receptor beta chains below, sequenced in a study of cytomegalovirus exposure and HLA in healthy donors. Both 60 Vbeta primers and 13 Jbeta primers went into the PCR. Only in-frame clones appear in the TCRdb table, and some are missing; sequencing was by immunoSEQ multiplex PCR. Reported are 75,000 to 95,000 clones; the ten largest clones contain 1.3% to 1.5%. Sequencing input: PBMCs. These receptors were collected from an older woman in good health and CMV-seronegative.

V is TRBV4-2 and J is TRBJ2-3; 9 bases fit TRBD2. Germline V lookup: CDR1 LGHNA, CDR2 YNFKEQ. The CDR3 length is 16 residues. The V gene end was trimmed by 1 base and the J gene end by 4 bases; junction bases not matched to a gene: 6. The CDR3 loop reads CASSQGYAGGADTQYF. The DNA of the CDR3 is TGTGCCAGCAGCCAAGGATATGCGGGGGGGGCAGATACGCAGTATTTT.

On this clone: A read error may produce the germline difference seen at one junction end. This chain connects TRBV2 to TRBJ1-1, with D maybe TRBD1 (6 bases). The germline CDR1 and CDR2 sequences are SNHLY and FYNNEI. This CDR3 is built from 13 residues. In DNA form, the CDR3 reads TGCACGTCAGGGGTCGAGATGAACACTGAAGCTTTCTTT. This codes for CTSGVEMNTEAFF.

The chain is built from TRBV7-9 and TRBJ2-7; D is perhaps TRBD1 (7 bases). This CDR3 comprises 15 residues. Trimming cost V 3 bases and J 6 bases, with 18 bases left between them. The germline gives CDR1 SEHNR, CDR2 FQNEAQ (reference sequence). CDR3 coding DNA: TGTGCCAGCAGCTTGGGTCAGGGGGGTTTCTCCGAGCAGTACTTC. It yields the protein CASSLGQGGFSEQYF. Based on the CDR3 plus reference TRBV7-9 and TRBJ2-7, the full variable domain is DTGVSQNPRHKITKRGQNVTFRCDPISEHNRLYWYRQTLGQGPEFLTYFQNEAQLEKSRLLSDRFSAERPKGSFSTLEIQRTEQGDSAMYLCASSLGQGGFSEQYFGPGTRLTVT.

The chain joins TRBV27 to TRBJ2-1; possible D gene TRBD1, 6 bases. The CDR3 consists of 13 residues. Between the trimmed V and J ends, which lost 7 bases and 6 bases, there was a span of 13 bases. Germline loops: CDR1 MNHEY, CDR2 SMNVEV (reference sequence). The chain's CDR3 is CASNLRQANEQFF. CDR3 sequence (DNA): TGTGCCAGCAACCTAAGACAGGCCAATGAGCAGTTCTTC.

The chain links TRBV7-9 to TRBJ2-3; 9 bases match TRBD1. The CDR3 has 14 amino acids. Losses at the gene ends were 5 bases for V and 3 bases for J; bases not matched to a gene: 3. CDR1 SEHNR and CDR2 FQNEAQ come from the germline V gene (reference sequence). CDR3 sequence (DNA): TGTGCCAGCAGCCGGGACAGGGAAACAGATACGCAGTATTTT. Amino acid sequence: CASSRDRETDTQYF.

The chain uses TRBV25-1 and TRBJ2-7, with D perhaps TRBD2 (7 bases). V shed 6 bases and J shed 2 bases, with 14 bases lying between them. The CDR3 is 14 amino acids. In germline, CDR1 is MGHDK, CDR2 SYGVNS. CDR3 bases: TGTGCCAGCAGGGGGGGGACACGTACCTACGAGCAGTACTTC. Its translation is CASRGGTRTYEQYF.

The chain employs TRBV29-1 and TRBJ1-1; D unclear. In germline, CDR1 is SQVTM, CDR2 ANQGSEA. The CDR3 length is 14 residues. V lost 4 bases and J lost 0, with 12 bases in between. The DNA for the CDR3 is TGCAGCGTTGTACTACATGGCGTGAACACTGAAGCTTTCTTT. Its protein product is CSVVLHGVNTEAFF.

The J gene is TRBJ2-2, the V gene TRBV19; maybe TRBD2 (6 bases). V was clipped by 5 bases and J by 0 bases, with 10 bases between them. This CDR3 comprises 15 residues. The germline CDR1 and CDR2 sequences are LNHDA and SQIVND (reference sequence). The CDR3 here is CASSRGTTNTGELFF. CDR3 DNA: TGTGCCAGTAGTCGCGGGACCACGAACACCGGGGAGCTGTTTTTT.

The chain carries TRBV6-5 and TRBJ1-1; tentatively, D is TRBD1 (6 bases). V shed 2 bases and J shed 5 bases, with 15 bases lying between them. Germline CDR1 is MNHEY and CDR2 is SVGAGI. The CDR3 contains 15 residues. CDR3 DNA: TGTGCCAGCAGTTACGAGGCAGGGGCGAGGACTGAAGCTTTCTTT. Translation gives CASSYEAGARTEAFF.

The chain employs TRBV28 and TRBJ1-5; TRBD1 might be the D (6 bases). CDR1 and CDR2 from the germline V gene are MDHEN and SYDVKM. V was trimmed by 2 bases and J by 7 bases, leaving 12 bases between them. The CDR3 is made up of 14 amino acids. DNA of the CDR3: TGTGCCAGCAGTTTAGTGGACAGTCCCCAGCCCCAGCATTTT. Translating gives CASSLVDSPQPQHF.

The chain is built from TRBV7-9 and TRBJ2-1; D not certain. CDR3 length equals 14 residues. Trimming shortened V by 0 bases and J by 7 bases, and 10 bases separated the two germline ends. CDR1 and CDR2 from the germline V gene are SEHNR and FQNEAQ (reference sequence). Here the CDR3 reads CASSLAVPGNEQFF. CDR3 in DNA: TGTGCCAGCAGCTTAGCGGTACCCGGGAATGAGCAGTTCTTC.

The chain employs TRBV29-1 and TRBJ2-7, with no clear D. CDR1 is SQVTM, CDR2 ANQGSEA, per germline. The CDR3 is 10 residues long. V lost 3 bases to trimming and J lost 5 bases, with 5 bases between them. CDR3 bases: TGCAGCGTTGATCAGGACGAGCAGTACTTC. Protein product: CSVDQDEQYF.

The chain employs TRBV7-2 and TRBJ1-4; D perhaps matches TRBD1 (5 bases). The CDR3 consists of 17 residues. Looked up from germline, CDR1 is SGHTA and CDR2 is FQGNSA. Trimming took off 1 base at V and 2 bases at J, with 14 bases between the two ends. The CDR3 spells CASSLEDTPGTNEKLFF. The CDR3 region has the DNA TGTGCCAGCAGCTTAGAGGACACCCCAGGGACTAATGAAAAACTGTTTTTT.

The rearrangement joins TRBV5-5 to TRBJ2-5; D possibly corresponds to TRBD1 (6 bases). V lost 1 base to trimming and J lost 5 bases, with 12 bases between them. This CDR3 has 14 amino acids. Germline V gives CDR1 SGHKS, CDR2 YYEKEE (reference sequence). CDR3 sequence (DNA): TGTGCCAGCAGCTTGTTACAGGGCAGCGAGACCCAGTACTTC. Translation: CASSLLQGSETQYF.

J is TRBJ2-7 and V is TRBV5-7; the match to TRBD2 covers 7 bases. TRBV5-7 is an open reading frame whose function is uncertain. This CDR3 comprises 15 residues. The V gene end was trimmed by 4 bases and the J gene end by 1 base; junction bases not matched to a gene: 8. This CDR3 reads CASSAGTTTSYEQYF. CDR3 nucleotides: TGTGCCAGCAGCGCCGGGACTACCACTTCCTACGAGCAGTACTTC.